This T cell receptor beta chain derives from a study of T cell repertoires in cytomegalovirus infection. Whole-study context: Matching HLA type, along with CMV infection, was indicated by public TCR beta signatures.

Germline assignment: CDR1 SGHVS and CDR2 FNYEAQ. Trimming took 0 bases from V and 7 from J, leaving 7 bases between them. The CDR3 is made up of 13 amino acids. TCRdb ran MiXCR on the reads and lists one entry per CDR3 protein. The sample yields 570,000 or so distinct CDR3 sequences, around two fifths seen once. The study, taken as a whole, reports: In two of eight donors, the top clonotype was HLA-C-restricted CMV-specific.

With regard to this clonotype: Antigen specificity is unknown.

The sequence derives from a human donor in good health (CMV status not recorded). Some clones in this sample may be carry-over from other donors' samples. Sequenced here: cultured PBMCs, sampled from culture after CMV antigen stimulation. The chain uses TRBV7-6 and TRBJ2-4; D is unclear. The CDR3 is CASSLAPHNIQYF. CDR3 DNA: TGTGCCAGCAGCTTAGCTCCTCATAACATTCAGTACTTC. Based on the CDR3 plus reference TRBV7-6 and TRBJ2-4, the full variable domain is GAGVSQSPRYKVTKRGQDVALRCDPISGHVSLYWYRQALGQGPEFLTYFNYEAQQDKSGLPNDRFSAERPEGSISTLTIQRTEQRDSAMYRCASSLAPHNIQYFGAGTRLSVL.